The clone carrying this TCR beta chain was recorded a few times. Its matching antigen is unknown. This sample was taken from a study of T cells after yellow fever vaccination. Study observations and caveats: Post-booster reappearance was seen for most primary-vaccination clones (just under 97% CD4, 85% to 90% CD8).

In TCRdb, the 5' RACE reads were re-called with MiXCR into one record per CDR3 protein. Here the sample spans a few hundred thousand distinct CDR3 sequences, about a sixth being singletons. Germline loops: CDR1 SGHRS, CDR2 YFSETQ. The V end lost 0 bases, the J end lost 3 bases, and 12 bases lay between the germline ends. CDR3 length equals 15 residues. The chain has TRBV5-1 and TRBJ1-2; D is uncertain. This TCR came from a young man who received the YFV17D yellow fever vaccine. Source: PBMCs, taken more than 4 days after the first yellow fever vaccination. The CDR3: CASSLDGDWYYGYTF. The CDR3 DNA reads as TGCGCCAGCAGCTTGGACGGGGATTGGTACTATGGCTACACCTTC. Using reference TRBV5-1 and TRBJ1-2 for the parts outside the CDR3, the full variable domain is KAGVTQTPRYLIKTRGQQVTLSCSPISGHRSVSWYQQTPGQGLQFLFEYFSETQRNKGNFPGRFSGRQFSNSRSEMNVSTLELGDSALYLCASSLDGDWYYGYTFGSGTRLTVV.